This T cell receptor beta chain was recovered during a study of patients and donors after allogeneic stem cell transplantation. The CDR3 runs 18 residues. The V segment lost 4 bases and the J segment 0 bases; nucleotides outside the gene matches: 12. Germline V lookup: CDR1 LGHNA, CDR2 YSLEER. MiXCR, run by TCRdb on the RT-PCR reads, gives a single entry per CDR3 protein. Seen here are about a million distinct CDR3 sequences, roughly 18% observed once, and the top ten hold around 6%. In this sample, this clonotype turned up a few times. The chain carries TRBV4-3 and TRBJ2-3, with 8 bases lining up with TRBD1. The TCR sequence derives from a human donor who was either an allogeneic HSCT recipient or a stem cell or donor lymphocyte infusion donor (not recorded which). It is not recorded whose cells these are; they may come from a transplant donor. Sequenced input: blood, either unsorted or a sorted T cell fraction (not recorded which). CDR3: CASSPTRGQETSTDTQYF. CDR3 coding DNA: TGCGCCAGCAGCCCAACCCGGGGACAGGAGACTAGCACAGATACGCAGTATTTT.